This T cell receptor beta chain came from a study of blood T cell repertoires in COVID-19. About the research overall: Whether acute or convalescent, the COVID-19 samples came from the United States, Italy and Spain. T cells, B-cell-depleted T cells, or PBMCs supplied cDNA or gDNA.

This CDR3 contains 16 residues. Germline V gives CDR1 KGHSH, CDR2 LQKENI. After removal of 0 bases from V and 4 bases from J, the junction contained 5 bases not matched to a gene. Authors' analysis steps: For nucleated cells, counts were estimated from reference gene primer amplification. Some clones are missing from TCRdb's copy, which holds only in-frame ones; the method was immunoSEQ multiplex PCR. The DNA gave D and trimming, while V, J and clone size come from that table. The table includes fewer than 250,000 clones, about 82% detected once. The source material was peripheral blood. The rearrangement uses TRBV18 and TRBJ2-3; 9 bases are a match to TRBD1. The TCR comes from a woman in her sixties or seventies with active or convalescent COVID-19. The CDR3 region is CASSPPKGQGADTQYF. The CDR3 DNA reads as TGTGCCAGCTCACCACCGAAGGGACAGGGCGCAGATACGCAGTATTTT.